These 5 T cell receptor beta chains were all obtained from the same sample, sequenced in a study of blood T cell repertoires in COVID-19. Method: immunoSEQ multiplex PCR; TCRdb's copy keeps in-frame clones and lacks some. The data hold a few hundred thousand clones, with about 90% observed a single time. The sequenced sample consisted of peripheral blood. The receptors were sampled from a man between 18 and 35 years old with active or convalescent COVID-19.

This chain uses TRBV18 with TRBJ1-1, with 9 bases aligning to TRBD1. The V gene's germline CDR1 is KGHSH and CDR2 LQKENI. Losses at the gene ends were 3 bases for V and 6 bases for J; bases not matched to a gene: 14. The CDR3 totals 17 residues. This CDR3 is CASSPTGTGGGIAEAFF. CDR3 bases: TGTGCCAGCTCACCTACAGGTACAGGGGGCGGAATAGCTGAAGCTTTCTTT.

This sequence joins TRBV5-6 and TRBJ2-2, with 8 nucleotides matching TRBD2. Germline loops: CDR1 SGHDT, CDR2 YYEEEE. The length of the CDR3 is 16 residues. The trim removed 1 base at V and 3 bases at J, leaving 5 bases unmatched. The CDR3 protein is CASSLWTSQDTGELFF. In DNA form, the CDR3 reads TGTGCCAGCAGCTTGTGGACTAGCCAAGACACCGGGGAGCTGTTTTTT.

V gene TRBV5-6 combines with J gene TRBJ1-1, with 10 bases matching TRBD1. Germline lookup yields CDR1 SGHDT and CDR2 YYEEEE. Unmatched junction bases numbered 4, after V lost 2 bases and J lost 0 bases. The CDR3 is 16 residues long. Here the CDR3 DNA reads TGTGCCAGCAGCTTTCGGGACAGGGGCATGAACACTGAAGCTTTCTTT. Translating gives CASSFRDRGMNTEAFF.

The rearrangement joins TRBV2 to TRBJ2-3; 7 bases agree with TRBD2. This CDR3 has 15 residues. CDR1 is SNHLY and CDR2 is FYNNEI in the germline V gene. V lost 4 bases and J lost 1; bases outside the gene matches: 5. The CDR3 loop reads CASSVGSGRTDTQYF. CDR3 in DNA: TGTGCCAGCAGTGTGGGTAGCGGGCGCACAGATACGCAGTATTTT. Full variable domain (rest looked up from reference TRBV2 and TRBJ2-3): EPEVTQTPSHQVTQMGQEVILRCVPISNHLYFYWYRQILGQKVEFLVSFYNNEISEKSEIFDDQFSVERPDGSNFTLKIRSTKLEDSAMYFCASSVGSGRTDTQYFGPGTRLTVL.

V gene TRBV5-1 combines with J gene TRBJ1-2; TRBD1 matches 7 bases. V lost 4 bases and J lost 1; bases outside the gene matches: 7. The germline CDR1 and CDR2 sequences are SGHRS and YFSETQ. The CDR3 totals 15 residues. The CDR3 sequence: CASSVESGGNYGYTF. The CDR3 nucleotides are TGCGCCAGCAGCGTCGAATCAGGGGGTAACTATGGCTACACCTTC.